This T cell receptor beta chain is from a study of cytomegalovirus exposure and HLA in healthy donors. Study-level points and caveats: Reports state that TCR beta sequences accurately predicted most subjects' HLA-A and HLA-B alleles.

Primers for the PCR totalled 60 Vbeta and 13 Jbeta. Some clones are missing from TCRdb's copy, which holds only in-frame ones; the method was immunoSEQ multiplex PCR. The sample's table shows approximately 70,000 clones. In the case of this clone: Its antigen is not known.

The source material was PBMCs. The receptor was derived from a woman aged 40 to 50 in good health and CMV-seropositive.

The CDR3 DNA follows: TGTGCCAGCAGCTTGGCGGGGGATGAGACCCAGTACTTC. This translates into CASSLAGDETQYF. The chain joins TRBV5-4 to TRBJ2-5; D is possibly TRBD2 (6 bases). The V gene's germline CDR1 is SGHNT and CDR2 YYREEE (reference sequence). Deletions cut 0 bases from V and 5 bases from J, with 8 bases between. This CDR3 comprises 13 residues. Supplemented by reference TRBV5-4 and TRBJ2-5, the full variable domain reads ETGVTQSPTHLIKTRGQQVTLRCSSQSGHNTVSWYQQALGQGPQFIFQYYREEENGRGNFPPRFSGLQFPNYSSELNVNALELDDSALYLCASSLAGDETQYFGPGTRLLVL.